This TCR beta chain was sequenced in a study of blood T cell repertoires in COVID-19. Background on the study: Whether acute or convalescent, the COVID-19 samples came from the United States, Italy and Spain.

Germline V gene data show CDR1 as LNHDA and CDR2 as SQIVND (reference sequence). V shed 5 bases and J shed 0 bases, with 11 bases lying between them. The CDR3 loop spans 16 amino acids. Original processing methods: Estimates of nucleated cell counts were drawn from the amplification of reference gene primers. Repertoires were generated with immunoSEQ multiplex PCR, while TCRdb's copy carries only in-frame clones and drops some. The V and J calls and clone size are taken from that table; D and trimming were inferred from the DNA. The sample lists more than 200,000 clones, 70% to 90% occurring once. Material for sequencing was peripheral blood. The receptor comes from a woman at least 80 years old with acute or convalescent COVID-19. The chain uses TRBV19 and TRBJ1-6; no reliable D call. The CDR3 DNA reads TGTGCCAGTAGTCCGGGTTCCGCCTCCTATAATTCACCCCTCCACTTT. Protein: CASSPGSASYNSPLHF.